This T cell receptor beta chain was identified during a study of T cells in Graves' hyperthyroidism and ophthalmopathy. Study conclusions and caveats: Among thyroid clonotypes expanded above 0.001, most also appeared in blood.

The CDR3 runs 15 residues. V shed 0 bases, J shed 7 bases, and the junction held 9 bases outside the gene matches. Per germline, CDR1 GTSNPN and CDR2 SVGIG (reference sequence). Disease duration under 2 months; hyperthyroidism patients were aged 18 to 65. The study based diagnoses on clinical symptoms, serum thyroxine and TRAb, thyroid ultrasound and orbital computed tomography. PBMCs were collected from a roughly 9.7 ml volume of fresh peripheral blood. The TCR beta CDR3 regions underwent amplification using RNA transcripts as the source. A first-round RT-PCR of the TCR CDR3 used the HTBI primer set. TCRdb used MiXCR to reprocess the multiplex PCR reads, holding one entry per CDR3 protein. The table shows a few hundred thousand distinct CDR3 sequences, with 15% to 17% occurring only once. Points on this clonotype: As yet, its antigen is unknown.

The sample was blood. The V gene is TRBV30, the J gene TRBJ2-1, with 7 bases identical to TRBD2. The TCR sequence derives from a young woman with Graves' hyperthyroidism. For the CDR3, the DNA is TGTGCCTGGAGTGTAGTGCGGGAGATGGGGAATGAGCAGTTCTTC. It is translated as CAWSVVREMGNEQFF.